A single sample gave rise to the 16 T cell receptor beta chains below, sequenced in a study of blood T cell repertoires in COVID-19. The data were produced by immunoSEQ multiplex PCR, yet TCRdb's version contains in-frame clones alone and is incomplete. Of about 79,000 clones listed, roughly 90% were seen once; the top ten hold more than 11%. The source material was peripheral blood. The receptor source for this set is a man between 65 and 85 years old with active or convalescent COVID-19.

The V and J genes are TRBV2 and TRBJ2-2, with TRBD1 as a possible D gene (6 bases). Trimming took 6 bases from V and 2 from J, leaving 10 bases between them. The CDR3 sequence is 14 residues long. Per germline, CDR1 SNHLY and CDR2 FYNNEI. The CDR3 loop reads CASRTGYNTGELFF. The CDR3 nucleotides read TGTGCCAGCAGAACAGGGTATAACACCGGGGAGCTGTTTTTT.

The gene calls are TRBV2 and TRBJ1-6, with D maybe TRBD1 (5 bases). This CDR3 contains 19 residues. Deletions cut 3 bases from V and 0 bases from J, with 18 bases between. Germline V gene data show CDR1 as SNHLY and CDR2 as FYNNEI. The CDR3 DNA reads TGTGCCAGCAGTGACCTTCCTCGGGGGGGTAGCTCCTATAATTCACCCCTCCACTTT. Amino acids: CASSDLPRGGSSYNSPLHF.

The chain employs TRBV11-1 and TRBJ1-4; weak D call: TRBD1 (5 bases). The CDR3 runs 15 residues. The germline V gene has CDR1 SGHAT and CDR2 FQDESV (reference sequence). The V gene lost 1 base and the J gene lost 6 bases, with 12 bases spanning the gap. CDR3 DNA: TGTGCCAGCAGCTTAGGCCCGGGACTAGATGAAAAACTGTTTTTT. This sequence encodes CASSLGPGLDEKLFF.

This chain links TRBV7-8 with TRBJ2-2; TRBD1 aligns across 8 bases. J gave up 7 bases and V 7 bases, and 11 bases lay outside the gene matches. The germline V gene has CDR1 SGHVS and CDR2 FQNEAQ. This CDR3 spans 15 amino acids. The CDR3 DNA reads TGTGCCAGCATGACGGACAGGGTTACGCGCGGGGAGCTGTTTTTT. This encodes CASMTDRVTRGELFF.

The rearrangement joins TRBV24-1 to TRBJ2-1; D might be TRBD2 (5 bases). There are 16 residues in the CDR3. Germline V gene sequence: CDR1 KGHDR, CDR2 SFDVKD. V lost 3 bases and J lost 0, with 11 bases in between. The CDR3 spells CATSDANRGSYNEQFF. The DNA of the CDR3 is TGTGCCACCAGTGATGCGAACCGGGGCTCCTACAATGAGCAGTTCTTC.

J is TRBJ1-3 and V is TRBV7-9; 7 nucleotides align to TRBD1. The germline gives CDR1 SEHNR, CDR2 FQNEAQ (reference sequence). The CDR3 loop spans 16 amino acids. Trimming at V came to 5 bases and at J to 0 bases, leaving 7 bases not matched to a gene. The DNA of the CDR3 is TGTGCCAGCAGCCAGGGGGGCCCCAGCTCTGGAAACACCATATATTTT. It codes for CASSQGGPSSGNTIYF.

The V gene is TRBV28, the J gene TRBJ2-3; D gene uncertain. V was cut by 4 bases and J by 4 bases, with 6 bases left in between. CDR1 is MDHEN and CDR2 is SYDVKM in the germline V gene. This CDR3 spans 12 amino acids. The CDR3 here is CASSSPSDTQYF. The CDR3 bases are TGTGCCAGCAGTTCCCCTTCAGATACGCAGTATTTT.

The J gene is TRBJ1-2, the V gene TRBV11-2; 10 bases align to TRBD1. The CDR3 consists of 15 residues. J gave up 7 bases and V 5 bases, and 10 bases lay outside the gene matches. Germline V CDR1 and CDR2: SGHAT, FQNNGV. The CDR3 bases are TGTGCCAGCAGCAACCGGGACAGGGGTTTTCGTGGCTACACCTTC. Its protein product is CASSNRDRGFRGYTF.

This clone has just one count. One junction end disagrees with the germline gene, perhaps due to a read error. The chain employs TRBV9 and TRBJ2-7, with a possible D match to TRBD1 (6 bases). Germline lookup yields CDR1 SGDLS and CDR2 YYNGEE. This CDR3 contains 14 residues. The CDR3 here is CASSQGQRPYGQYF. The CDR3 DNA reads TGTGCCAGCAGTCAAGGACAGAGGCCCTACGGGCAGTACTTC.

This clone was recorded only once. This chain connects TRBV6-5 to TRBJ1-1; the D gene is possibly TRBD1 (6 bases). Germline V gene lookup returns CDR1 MNHEY and CDR2 SVGAGI. Trimming removed 2 bases at V and 4 bases at J, with 17 bases between. The CDR3 is 16 amino acids. DNA for the CDR3: TGTGCCAGCAGTTACACCGGGCGGGGGCTTCTCACTGAAGCTTTCTTT. It translates to CASSYTGRGLLTEAFF.

The gene calls are TRBV2 and TRBJ2-7, with TRBD2 matching 8 bases. V lost 8 bases, J lost 5 bases, and 14 bases stayed unmatched. Germline assignment: CDR1 SNHLY and CDR2 FYNNEI. This CDR3 is built from 15 residues. CDR3 in DNA: TGTGCCAGCCGTTATACCGGGACTAGAAGACACGAGCAGTACTTC. It yields the protein CASRYTGTRRHEQYF.

This clone was seen only once. The V call is TRBV19, the J call TRBJ2-5, with TRBD2 matching over 7 bases. V lost 5 bases, J lost 1 base, and 4 bases stayed unmatched. Germline V gene sequence: CDR1 LNHDA, CDR2 SQIVND (reference sequence). The CDR3 covers 14 residues. CDR3: CASSVGLVQETQYF. Here the CDR3 DNA reads TGTGCCAGTAGTGTCGGACTAGTCCAAGAGACCCAGTACTTC. The complete variable domain, with remaining parts taken from reference TRBV19 and TRBJ2-5, reads DGGITQSPKYLFRKEGQNVTLSCEQNLNHDAMYWYRQDPGQGLRLIYYSQIVNDFQKGDIAEGYSVSREKKESFPLTVTSAQKNPTAFYLCASSVGLVQETQYFGPGTRLLVL.

This clone was seen only once. The chain links TRBV7-2 to TRBJ2-1; 8 bases are a match to TRBD2. V trimming: 1 base; J trimming: 0 bases; junction bases outside the gene matches: 2. The CDR3 is 16 amino acids. CDR1 SGHTA and CDR2 FQGNSA come from the germline V gene. CDR3 coding DNA: TGTGCCAGCAGCTTAGGGGGGACTAGCTCCTACAATGAGCAGTTCTTC. Translation gives CASSLGGTSSYNEQFF.

The rearrangement links TRBV5-1 to TRBJ2-1; 8 bases are shared with TRBD2. Germline CDR1 and CDR2: SGHRS and YFSETQ. This CDR3 region has 17 residues. With V trimmed by 0 bases and J by 0 bases, 5 bases remained unmatched. CDR3 sequence (DNA): TGCGCCAGCAGCTTGGAGGTAGCGGGATACTCCTACAATGAGCAGTTCTTC. Its translation is CASSLEVAGYSYNEQFF.

This clone was seen just once. V usage is TRBV11-2 and J usage is TRBJ2-5, with a tentative D call TRBD2 (6 bases). This CDR3 has 13 residues. Trimming cost V 3 bases and J 5 bases, with 10 bases left between them. Germline loops: CDR1 SGHAT, CDR2 FQNNGV. The CDR3 DNA is TGTGCCAGCAGCTTGGGGGGAGTCGAGACCCAGTACTTC. Amino acids: CASSLGGVETQYF.

The chain has TRBV5-1 and TRBJ1-4; 7 bases are a match to TRBD1. This CDR3 has 15 residues. Germline V gives CDR1 SGHRS, CDR2 YFSETQ. J was trimmed by 8 bases and V by 0 bases; bases with no gene match: 7. The CDR3 protein is CASSLATGPGEKLFF. The CDR3 nucleotides read TGCGCCAGCAGCTTGGCGACAGGGCCCGGGGAAAAACTGTTTTTT.